The clone carrying this T cell receptor (beta chain) was detected only a few times. This sample was taken from a study of blood T cell repertoires in COVID-19. Study-wide context: Acute and convalescent COVID-19 specimens originated in the United States, Italy and Spain.

This CDR3 is 15 amino acids long. Germline V CDR1 and CDR2: MGHRA, YSYEKL. Trimming cost V 1 base and J 2 bases, with 12 bases left between them. Study processing details: Estimates of nucleated cell counts were drawn from the amplification of reference gene primers. The repertoire was sequenced with immunoSEQ multiplex PCR; TCRdb's copy has only in-frame clones and lacks some. That table supplies the V and J calls and clone size; D and trimming were determined from the DNA. The sample holds roughly 120,000 clones, 65% to 85% seen once. The sequence was obtained from a man between 65 and 85 years old with acute or convalescent COVID-19. This chain joins TRBV4-1 and TRBJ2-7, with D tentatively TRBD1 (6 bases). Sequencing was done on a sample of peripheral blood. Here the CDR3 DNA reads TGCGCCAGCAGCCAAGGGAGCCAGGGGACCTACGAGCAGTACTTC. Protein sequence: CASSQGSQGTYEQYF.